Shown below are 32 T cell receptor beta chains from a single sample sequenced in a study of blood T cell repertoires in COVID-19. Clones were read by immunoSEQ multiplex PCR, and TCRdb kept only the in-frame ones, dropping some. The top ten hold 15% of the sample, which has 100,000 to 120,000 clones, approximately 78% seen once. Sequenced sample: peripheral blood. These receptors originate from a woman of 80 years or more with acute or convalescent COVID-19.

This clone came up once. CDR3 bases: TGTGCCAGCAGCGCCGGACAGGATAATTCACCCCTCCACTTT. Amino acids: CASSAGQDNSPLHF. J is TRBJ1-6 and V is TRBV9; TRBD1 matches 7 bases. CDR3 length: 14 residues. V lost 3 bases, J lost 5 bases, and 2 bases stayed unmatched. The germline gives CDR1 SGDLS, CDR2 YYNGEE.

The chain uses TRBV5-4 and TRBJ1-4, with a possible D match to TRBD1 (5 bases). The CDR3 loop spans 16 amino acids. V shed 4 bases and J shed 3 bases, with 16 bases lying between them. Germline loops: CDR1 SGHNT, CDR2 YYREEE (reference sequence). The CDR3 sequence is CASSVDIGRSNEKLFF. The CDR3 region has the DNA TGTGCCAGCAGCGTGGACATCGGGAGATCTAATGAAAAACTGTTTTTT.

This clone was recorded a few times. For the CDR3, the DNA is TGTGCCAGCAGCGAACAAGACAGGGACGAGCAGTTCTTC. It is translated as CASSEQDRDEQFF. V usage is TRBV9 and J usage is TRBJ2-1; 7 nucleotides align to TRBD1. The CDR3 is 13 residues long. Germline V lookup: CDR1 SGDLS, CDR2 YYNGEE. V was clipped by 3 bases and J by 10 bases; unmatched bases: 7.

There are many counts of this clone. The rearrangement joins TRBV11-2 to TRBJ2-3, with D unresolved. Trimming pared 0 bases from V and 6 bases from J, leaving 10 bases between. There are 14 residues in the CDR3. Germline loops: CDR1 SGHAT, CDR2 FQNNGV. CDR3 DNA sequence: TGTGCCAGCAGCTTAGATAGCTCTGGGGATACGCAGTATTTT. It yields the protein CASSLDSSGDTQYF.

The chain employs TRBV18 and TRBJ2-3, with D perhaps TRBD2 (6 bases). V lost 2 bases and J lost 6, with 18 bases in between. CDR1 is KGHSH and CDR2 is LQKENI in the germline V gene. The CDR3 contains 16 residues. The CDR3 region has the DNA TGTGCCAGCTCACCAGCTGGGGACGGAGGGAGGGATACGCAGTATTTT. It codes for CASSPAGDGGRDTQYF.

This rearrangement joins TRBV7-9 to TRBJ2-1; perhaps TRBD2 as D (5 bases). The CDR3 loop spans 12 amino acids. V lost 5 bases to trimming and J lost 6 bases, with 8 bases between them. Germline V gene sequence: CDR1 SEHNR, CDR2 FQNEAQ (reference sequence). CDR3 amino acids: CASSPAANEQFF. DNA of the CDR3: TGTGCCAGCAGCCCAGCGGCCAATGAGCAGTTCTTC.

The chain joins TRBV6-5 to TRBJ1-2; 7 nucleotides agree with TRBD1. The CDR3 consists of 14 residues. V dropped 5 bases and J dropped 3; count of bases not matched to a gene: 6. Germline assignment: CDR1 MNHEY and CDR2 SVGAGI. Here the CDR3 DNA reads TGTGCCAGCAGTACCTTAACAGGGGACTATGGCTACACCTTC. Translated: CASSTLTGDYGYTF.

This rearrangement joins TRBV3-1 (or the pseudogene TRBV3-2) to TRBJ1-2, with 7 bases identical to TRBD1. The CDR3 extends over 15 amino acids. Losses at the gene ends were 6 bases for V and 3 bases for J; bases not matched to a gene: 10. CDR1 and CDR2 from the germline V gene are LGHDT and YNNKEL (reference sequence). The CDR3 coding sequence is TGTGCCAGCAGACGAACAGGGGAGTTTGACTATGGCTACACCTTC. As protein: CASRRTGEFDYGYTF.

As for this clone: Other DNA sequences of this sample code for an identical CDR3. CDR3: CASRPGQGDYGYTF. The CDR3 coding sequence is TGTGCCAGCAGACCGGGACAGGGAGACTATGGCTACACCTTC. The chain links TRBV28 to TRBJ1-2, with 9 nucleotides matching TRBD1. The ends lost 6 bases at V and 3 bases at J; junction bases unmatched: 5. Looked up from germline, CDR1 is MDHEN and CDR2 is SYDVKM. The length of the CDR3 is 14 residues.

The CDR3 bases are TGTGCCAGCTCACCAGGACAGAGCTACGAGCAGTACTTC. It specifies CASSPGQSYEQYF. V is TRBV18 and J is TRBJ2-7, with D possibly matching TRBD1 (6 bases). The germline CDR1 and CDR2 sequences are KGHSH and LQKENI. Trimming cost V 2 bases and J 3 bases, with 8 bases left between them. This CDR3 is 13 amino acids long.

This clone was counted only a few times. V is TRBV7-2 and J is TRBJ2-7; D is possibly TRBD1 (6 bases). The CDR3 is made up of 14 amino acids. The germline V gene has CDR1 SGHTA and CDR2 FQGNSA. The ends were cut back, 5 bases at V and 1 base at J, with 12 bases in the middle. CDR3 coding DNA: TGTGCCAGCAGCCTAATCAGGGGTTCCTACGAGCAGTACTTC. Translating gives CASSLIRGSYEQYF.

The rearrangement links TRBV11-2 to TRBJ2-3; 9 bases align to TRBD2. Trimming at V came to 5 bases and at J to 6 bases, leaving 12 bases not matched to a gene. CDR1 is SGHAT and CDR2 is FQNNGV in the germline V gene. This CDR3 is 16 amino acids long. CDR3 coding DNA: TGTGCCAGCAGCCCTCGTGGTAGCGGGAGATGGGATACGCAGTATTTT. Its translation is CASSPRGSGRWDTQYF.

The chain is built from TRBV21-1 and TRBJ2-7; TRBD2 is the table's D call and was not checked against the DNA. TRBV21-1 is termed a pseudogene. The CDR3 is made up of 16 amino acids. The CDR3 reads CASSFLGLVVSIEQYF. The CDR3 coding sequence is TGTGCCAGCAGCTTCCTGGGACTAGTTGTTTCCATCGAGCAGTACTTC.

This chain links TRBV27 with TRBJ2-1; 11 positions agree with TRBD2. The J segment lost 6 bases and the V segment lost 6 bases, leaving 7 bases of the junction unmatched. The CDR3 runs to 15 residues. CDR1 MNHEY and CDR2 SMNVEV come from the germline V gene (reference sequence). The chain's CDR3 is CASRDLAGGSNEQFF. CDR3 coding DNA: TGTGCCAGCAGGGACCTAGCGGGAGGTTCCAATGAGCAGTTCTTC.

This clone was counted between two and nine times. Written as DNA, the CDR3 is TGTGCCAGCAGTGACAGGGCCCGCAATCAGCCCCAGCATTTT. Protein product: CASSDRARNQPQHF. The chain combines TRBV2 with TRBJ1-5; maybe TRBD1 (5 bases). V lost 3 bases to trimming and J lost 2 bases, with 8 bases between them. The CDR3 loop spans 14 amino acids. Germline lookup yields CDR1 SNHLY and CDR2 FYNNEI.

The chain is built from TRBV29-1 and TRBJ2-3; D might be TRBD1 (6 bases). From germline, CDR1 is SQVTM and CDR2 ANQGSEA. The CDR3 loop spans 13 amino acids. V lost 6 bases and J lost 2, with 12 bases in between. Written as DNA, the CDR3 is TGCAGCGTCTTTGACAGGCTCACAGATACGCAGTATTTT. Its translation: CSVFDRLTDTQYF.

This chain uses TRBV19 with TRBJ1-5; D is perhaps TRBD1 (6 bases). Germline lookup yields CDR1 LNHDA and CDR2 SQIVND (reference sequence). V gave up 1 base and J gave up 6 bases, with 7 bases separating them. The CDR3 has 13 residues. CDR3 nucleotides: TGTGCCAGTAGTATAGGGACAGTTCAGCCCCAGCATTTT. Translating gives CASSIGTVQPQHF. The variable domain in full, with the rest retrieved from reference TRBV19 and TRBJ1-5, is DGGITQSPKYLFRKEGQNVTLSCEQNLNHDAMYWYRQDPGQGLRLIYYSQIVNDFQKGDIAEGYSVSREKKESFPLTVTSAQKNPTAFYLCASSIGTVQPQHFGDGTRLSIL.

The CDR3 bases are TGTGCCAGCAGCTCCCAACGCGTCACCGGGGAGCTGTTTTTT. Protein sequence: CASSSQRVTGELFF. J is TRBJ2-2 and V is TRBV11-2; D remains unclear. The V end was cut by 4 bases, the J end by 4 bases, with 10 bases between. The CDR3 is 14 amino acids. The germline V gene has CDR1 SGHAT and CDR2 FQNNGV.

The gene calls are TRBV19 and TRBJ2-1; 7 positions agree with TRBD2. Germline CDR1 and CDR2: LNHDA and SQIVND (reference sequence). V was clipped by 5 bases and J by 7 bases; unmatched bases: 11. The CDR3 covers 15 residues. The CDR3 sequence: CASSFTQDGGNEQFF. The CDR3 DNA reads TGTGCCAGTAGTTTCACCCAGGACGGGGGGAATGAGCAGTTCTTC.

This chain uses TRBV28 with TRBJ1-2, with D possibly TRBD1 on 5 matching bases. CDR1 MDHEN and CDR2 SYDVKM come from the germline V gene. The V end lost 2 bases, the J end lost 7 bases, and 14 bases lay between the germline ends. This CDR3 spans 14 amino acids. The CDR3 DNA is TGTGCCAGCAGTTTAATCCAGGGAAATCGTGGCTACACCTTC. Its translation is CASSLIQGNRGYTF.

The V gene is TRBV9, the J gene TRBJ1-1; D is undetermined. The CDR3 runs 14 residues. V gave up 0 bases and J gave up 1 base, with 7 bases separating them. The germline V gene encodes CDR1 SGDLS and CDR2 YYNGEE. CDR3 in amino acids: CASSVGVANTEAFF. DNA of the CDR3: TGTGCCAGCAGCGTAGGAGTCGCGAACACTGAAGCTTTCTTT.

CDR3 in amino acids: CASSATGYQETQYF. Here the CDR3 DNA reads TGTGCCAGCAGCGCGACAGGATACCAAGAGACCCAGTACTTC. V usage is TRBV11-2 and J usage is TRBJ2-5, with D possibly matching TRBD1 (6 bases). V lost 5 bases to trimming and J lost 0 bases, with 10 bases between them. Germline V gene lookup returns CDR1 SGHAT and CDR2 FQNNGV. The CDR3 runs 14 residues.

V usage is TRBV5-1 and J usage is TRBJ2-6; no firm D call. V was trimmed by 0 bases and J by 0 bases, leaving 7 bases between them. The CDR3 loop spans 16 amino acids. Germline V gives CDR1 SGHRS, CDR2 YFSETQ. The CDR3 loop reads CASSLEMRSGANVLTF. The CDR3 DNA follows: TGCGCCAGCAGCTTGGAGATGCGCTCTGGGGCCAACGTCCTGACTTTC.

The V gene is TRBV3-1 (or the pseudogene TRBV3-2), the J gene TRBJ2-5; 9 positions agree with TRBD1. The germline gives CDR1 LGHDT, CDR2 YNNKEL (reference sequence). The CDR3 length is 14 residues. With V trimmed by 9 bases and J by 2 bases, 7 bases remained unmatched. DNA of the CDR3: TGTGCCAGTAAGAGGACAGGGGATCAAGAGACCCAGTACTTC. This translates into CASKRTGDQETQYF.

This chain joins TRBV7-2 and TRBJ1-1, with 7 bases fitting TRBD1. Germline CDR1 SGHTA, CDR2 FQGNSA. With 0 bases clipped from V and 4 bases from J, the junction kept 5 bases outside the gene matches. The CDR3 has 15 residues. CDR3 coding DNA: TGTGCCAGCAGCTTAGCTCGACAGGGTAGCACTGAAGCTTTCTTT. Residues: CASSLARQGSTEAFF.

This chain uses TRBV6-6 with TRBJ2-7; D possibly corresponds to TRBD2 (7 bases). The germline CDR1 and CDR2 sequences are MNHNY and SVGAGI (reference sequence). Trimming stripped 6 bases from V and 2 bases from J, with 11 bases between. This CDR3 comprises 13 residues. The CDR3 sequence: CASRGGLPYEQYF. As DNA, the CDR3 is TGTGCCAGCAGGGGGGGGCTACCCTACGAGCAGTACTTC.

The chain has TRBV5-1 and TRBJ2-7; 8 nucleotides match TRBD1. The CDR3 is 14 amino acids. CDR1 and CDR2 from the germline V gene are SGHRS and YFSETQ. The ends lost 4 bases at V and 0 bases at J; junction bases unmatched: 3. For the CDR3, the DNA is TGCGCCAGCAGCCATGGACAGGGCTCCTACGAGCAGTACTTC. It is translated as CASSHGQGSYEQYF.

This clone was detected once. The chain employs TRBV7-6 and TRBJ1-1; a weak D match, TRBD1 (6 bases). Germline lookup yields CDR1 SGHVS and CDR2 FNYEAQ. V shed 7 bases and J shed 0 bases, with 9 bases lying between them. This CDR3 is built from 13 residues. CDR3 residues: CASIGQLNTEAFF. The CDR3 nucleotides read TGTGCCAGCATCGGACAGCTGAACACTGAAGCTTTCTTT.

The chain links TRBV10-3 to TRBJ1-2; no firm D call. This CDR3 is 15 amino acids long. V dropped 4 bases and J dropped 1 base, with 13 bases sitting between them. The germline V gene has CDR1 ENHRY and CDR2 SYGVKD. In nucleotides, the CDR3 is TGTGCCATCAGTGGCGGCCTGGTGCTTAACTATGGCTACACCTTC. Amino acids: CAISGGLVLNYGYTF.

V is TRBV14 and J is TRBJ1-6; TRBD1 aligns across 7 bases. Looked up from germline, CDR1 is SGHDN and CDR2 is FVKESK. Unmatched junction bases numbered 5, after V lost 3 bases and J lost 9 bases. This CDR3 spans 14 amino acids. CDR3 region: CASSHTGDSSPLHF. CDR3 nucleotide sequence: TGTGCCAGCAGCCATACAGGGGACTCTTCACCCCTCCACTTT.

The chain combines TRBV6-5 with TRBJ2-5; TRBD2 aligns across 8 bases. Looked up from germline, CDR1 is MNHEY and CDR2 is SVGAGI. The CDR3 is made up of 14 amino acids. J gave up 3 bases and V 10 bases, and 10 bases lay outside the gene matches. In DNA, the CDR3 is TGTGCCACATCGTCCAGCGGGAGTGAAGAGACCCAGTACTTC. This translates into CATSSSGSEETQYF.

The rearrangement uses TRBV6-5 and TRBJ2-3; 7 nucleotides align to TRBD2. Germline V CDR1 and CDR2: MNHEY, SVGAGI. This CDR3 is built from 15 residues. V shed 5 bases, J shed 2 bases, and the junction held 7 bases outside the gene matches. The chain's CDR3 is CASSTSSGDTDTQYF. DNA for the CDR3: TGTGCCAGCAGTACGTCTAGCGGAGACACAGATACGCAGTATTTT.